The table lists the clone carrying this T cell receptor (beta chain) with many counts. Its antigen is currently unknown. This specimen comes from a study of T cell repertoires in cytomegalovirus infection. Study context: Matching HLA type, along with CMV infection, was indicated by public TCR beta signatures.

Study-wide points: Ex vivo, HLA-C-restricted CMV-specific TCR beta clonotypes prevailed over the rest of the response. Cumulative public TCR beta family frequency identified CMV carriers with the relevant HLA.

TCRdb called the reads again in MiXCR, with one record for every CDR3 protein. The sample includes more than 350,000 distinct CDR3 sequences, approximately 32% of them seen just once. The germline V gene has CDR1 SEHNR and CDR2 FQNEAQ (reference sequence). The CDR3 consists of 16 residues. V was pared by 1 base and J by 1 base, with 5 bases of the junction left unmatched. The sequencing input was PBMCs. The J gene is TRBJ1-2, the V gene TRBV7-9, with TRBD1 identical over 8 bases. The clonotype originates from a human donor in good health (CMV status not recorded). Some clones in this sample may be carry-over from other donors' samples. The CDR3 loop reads CASSLEDRDLNYGYTF. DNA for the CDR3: TGTGCCAGCAGCTTAGAGGACAGGGACCTTAACTATGGCTACACCTTC.